This T cell receptor beta chain derives from a study of tumor-infiltrating lymphocytes in primary liver carcinoma. Overall study context: Resection treated the patients' primary liver carcinoma. Study-wide points: It was tumor-adjacent and tumor-blood pairs that overlapped less than tumor region pairs did. CD4+ and CD8+ repertoires could not be compared in these unsorted bulk samples. Tumors carried a top-250-clone fraction significantly exceeding that of blood (p = 0.039).

With respect to this clonotype: Its matching antigen is unknown. At one end, the junction sequence differs from germline, possibly due to a read error.

Germline lookup yields CDR1 ENHRY and CDR2 SYGVKD. CDR3 length: 15 amino acids. Unsorted whole blood supplied the RNA, and germline DNA was extracted too. TCR beta cDNA came from around 0.5 ug total RNA, primed with a constant-region primer. Investigators got TCR beta libraries out of three nested multiplex PCR rounds, done with slightly modified ARM-PCR. Two initial PCR rounds of about 10 cycles each paired TRBV1-TRBV30 forward primers with a C-beta reverse primer. TCRdb ran MiXCR on the multiplex PCR reads and lists one entry per CDR3 protein. The sample shows about 210,000 distinct CDR3 sequences, approximately 64% of them seen only once.

The chain has TRBV10-3 and TRBJ2-1, with a weak D call TRBD2 (6 bases). This clonotype was sampled from a woman aged 55-70 years with primary liver carcinoma and hepatitis B virus infection. Sequencing was done on a sample of peripheral blood. In nucleotides, the CDR3 is TGTGGCATCAAGGGCTCCTCGGGGGATTACAATGGGCAGTTCTTC. Amino acids: CGIKGSSGDYNGQFF.